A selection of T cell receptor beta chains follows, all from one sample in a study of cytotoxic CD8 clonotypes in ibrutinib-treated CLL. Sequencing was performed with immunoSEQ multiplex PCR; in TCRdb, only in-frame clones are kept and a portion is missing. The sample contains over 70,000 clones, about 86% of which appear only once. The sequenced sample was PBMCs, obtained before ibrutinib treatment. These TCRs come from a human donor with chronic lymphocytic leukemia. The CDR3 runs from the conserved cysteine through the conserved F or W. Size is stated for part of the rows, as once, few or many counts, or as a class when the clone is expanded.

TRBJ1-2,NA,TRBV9,CASSPRQGELDGYTF
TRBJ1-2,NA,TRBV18,CASSPPGSSTLGYTF
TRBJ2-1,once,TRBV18,CASQLGGMNYNEQFF
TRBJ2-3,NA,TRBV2,CASTSSGRGTDTQYF
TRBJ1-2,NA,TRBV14,CASSPTSNYGYTF
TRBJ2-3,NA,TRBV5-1,CASREGITTDTQYF
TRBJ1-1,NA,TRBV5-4,CASSFFARFRISNTEAFF
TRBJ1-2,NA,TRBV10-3,CAISESRPPEAHGYTF
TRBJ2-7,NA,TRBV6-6,CASSLEYGGDQYF
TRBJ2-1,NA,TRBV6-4,CASSDSGGRTEQFF
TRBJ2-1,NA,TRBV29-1,CSPLLVTSGRADEQFF
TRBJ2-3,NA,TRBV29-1,CSVEATVLDTQYF
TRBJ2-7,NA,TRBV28,CASSAPGLGTYEQYF
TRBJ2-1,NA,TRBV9,CASSVGEGLSYNEQFF
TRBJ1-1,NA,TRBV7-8,CASSLVGSTDVEAFF
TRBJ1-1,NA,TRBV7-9,CASRAVPTEAFF
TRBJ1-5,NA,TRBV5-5,CASSNRPDSNQPQHF
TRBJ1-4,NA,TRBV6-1,CASSVVGGLGNEKLFF
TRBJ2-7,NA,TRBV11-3,CASSLTEGNYEQYF
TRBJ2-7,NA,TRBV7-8,CASSFAHGSVDEQYF
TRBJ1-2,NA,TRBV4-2,CASSQYRGQSYGYTF
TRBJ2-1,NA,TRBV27,CASSDGTSGIYNEQFF
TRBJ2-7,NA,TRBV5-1,CASSEIAGAIVQYF
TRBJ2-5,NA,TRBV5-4,CASSFSVRETQYF
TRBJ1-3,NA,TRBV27,CASRQGVSGNTIYF
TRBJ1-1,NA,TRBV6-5,CASSLSRGRAFF
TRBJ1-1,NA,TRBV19,CASSGGNTEAFF
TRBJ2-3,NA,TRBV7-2,CASSLAATDTQYF
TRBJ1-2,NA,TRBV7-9,CASSLNSPGTNYGYTF
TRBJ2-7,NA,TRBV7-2,CASSLAVLSHEQYF
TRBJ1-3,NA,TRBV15,CATSRKPGTGGNGNTIYF
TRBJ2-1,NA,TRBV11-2,CASSLGLNNEQFF
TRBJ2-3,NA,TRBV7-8,CASSLRDRDTQYF
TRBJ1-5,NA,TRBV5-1,CASSLALYRDRVRTRGNQPQHF
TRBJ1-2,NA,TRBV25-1,CASSEYRGGANYGYTF
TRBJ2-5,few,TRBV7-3,CASSPRGGGYETQYF
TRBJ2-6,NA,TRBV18,CASSPGGYSGANVLTF
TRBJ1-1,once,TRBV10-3,CAISPVDTGGAGTEAFF
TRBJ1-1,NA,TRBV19,CATRGPGQGAGTEAFF
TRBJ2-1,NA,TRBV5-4,CASRGLAGGLGEQFF
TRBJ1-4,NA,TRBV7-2,CASSPDSSLNEKLFF
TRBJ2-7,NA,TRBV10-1,CASSPGTGVRREQYF
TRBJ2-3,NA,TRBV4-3,CASSQDQTSGSPSDTQYF
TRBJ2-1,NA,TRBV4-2,CASSQSAGTSGNNEQFF
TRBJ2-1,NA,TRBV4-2,CASSPRTGNEQFF
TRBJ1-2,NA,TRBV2,CASRAGRIYGYTF
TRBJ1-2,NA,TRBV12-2,CASRLDGLGKILYGYTF
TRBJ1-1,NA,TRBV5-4,CASNNGMTGSKSTEAFF
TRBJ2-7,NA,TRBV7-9,CASSLDVSEQYF
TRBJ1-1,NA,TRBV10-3,CAISRRGPEAFF
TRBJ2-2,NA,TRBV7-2,CASSLGGIYTGELFF
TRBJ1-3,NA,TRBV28,CASSYPQPGNTIYF
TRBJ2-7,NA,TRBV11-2,CASSPEGWADTYEQYF
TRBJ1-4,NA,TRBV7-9,CASSRTGSKGKLFF
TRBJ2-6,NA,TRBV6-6,CASSHAANVLTF
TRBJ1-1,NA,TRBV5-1,CASSLDGRVNTEAFF
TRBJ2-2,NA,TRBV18,CASSPALTGELFF
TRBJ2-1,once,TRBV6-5,CASSAPGLVEFF
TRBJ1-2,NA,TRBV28,CASSSLLDRPNYGYTF
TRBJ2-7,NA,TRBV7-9,CASSLVGTGVREQYF